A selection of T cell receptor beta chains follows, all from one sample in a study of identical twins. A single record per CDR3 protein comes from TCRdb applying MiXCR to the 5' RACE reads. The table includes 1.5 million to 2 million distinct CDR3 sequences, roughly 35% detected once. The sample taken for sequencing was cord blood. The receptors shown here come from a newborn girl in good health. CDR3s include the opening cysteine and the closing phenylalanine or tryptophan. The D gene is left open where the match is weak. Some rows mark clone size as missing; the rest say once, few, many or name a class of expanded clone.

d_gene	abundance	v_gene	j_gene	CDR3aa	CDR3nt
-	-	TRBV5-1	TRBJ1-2	CASSFARGLMFNYGYTF	TGCGCCAGCAGCTTCGCTCGGGGGCTGATGTTTAACTATGGCTACACCTTC
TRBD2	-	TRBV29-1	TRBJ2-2	CSVEDWLAGTSTGELFF	TGCAGCGTTGAAGACTGGCTAGCGGGGACGAGCACCGGGGAGCTGTTTTTT
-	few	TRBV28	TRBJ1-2	CASSLEYGAHGYTF	TGTGCCAGCAGTTTAGAGTACGGGGCTCATGGCTACACCTTC
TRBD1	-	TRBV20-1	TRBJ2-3	CSASPGQGPDTQYF	TGCAGTGCGAGTCCGGGACAGGGGCCAGATACGCAGTATTTT
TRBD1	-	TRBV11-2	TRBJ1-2	CASSVGQEGDYGYTF	TGTGCCAGCAGCGTGGGACAGGAGGGGGACTATGGCTACACCTTC
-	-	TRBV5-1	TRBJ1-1	CASSRAGRLNTEAFF	TGCGCCAGCAGCCGGGCGGGACGACTGAACACTGAAGCTTTCTTT
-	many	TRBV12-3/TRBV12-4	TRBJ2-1	CASTLERTYNEQFF	TGTGCCAGCACCCTCGAGCGGACCTACAATGAGCAGTTCTTC
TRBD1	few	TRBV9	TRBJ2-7	CASSPQGQTYEQYF	TGTGCCAGCAGCCCCCAGGGACAGACCTACGAGCAGTACTTC
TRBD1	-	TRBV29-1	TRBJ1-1	CSVNIGPGGTEAFF	TGCAGCGTCAACATAGGACCAGGGGGCACTGAAGCTTTCTTT
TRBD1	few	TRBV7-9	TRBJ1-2	CASSHNFPRPKQGEDGYTF	TGTGCCAGCAGCCACAATTTCCCGCGACCTAAACAGGGGGAGGATGGCTACACCTTC
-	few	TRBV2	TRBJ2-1	CASSELGTGSLDNEQFF	TGTGCCAGCAGTGAATTGGGAACAGGGTCTCTCGACAATGAGCAGTTCTTC
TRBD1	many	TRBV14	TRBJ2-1	CASNPGQAYNEQFF	TGTGCCAGCAACCCAGGACAGGCCTACAATGAGCAGTTCTTC
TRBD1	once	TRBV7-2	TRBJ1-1	CASSLEQGGKKAFF	TGTGCCAGCAGCTTAGAGCAGGGGGGTAAAAAAGCTTTCTTT
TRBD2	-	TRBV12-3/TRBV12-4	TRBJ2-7	CASSWRLAGGSSYEQYF	TGTGCCAGCAGTTGGCGACTAGCGGGGGGGTCCTCCTACGAGCAGTACTTC
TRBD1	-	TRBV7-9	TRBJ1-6	CASSLSAGGTVNSPLHF	TGTGCCAGCAGCTTATCAGCGGGGGGGACAGTGAATTCACCCCTCCACTTT
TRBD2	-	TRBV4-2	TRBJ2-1	CASRSGTSPYNEQFF	TGTGCCAGCAGATCCGGGACTAGCCCTTACAATGAGCAGTTCTTC
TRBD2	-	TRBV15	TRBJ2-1	CATSRDEGLAGVNEQFF	TGTGCCACCAGCAGAGATGAGGGACTAGCGGGAGTCAATGAGCAGTTCTTC
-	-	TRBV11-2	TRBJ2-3	CASMLGVHTQYF	TGTGCCAGTATGCTTGGCGTTCATACGCAGTATTTT
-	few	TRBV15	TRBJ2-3	CATSGTRLLLTDTQYF	TGTGCCACCAGCGGTACAAGGTTACTTCTCACAGATACGCAGTATTTT
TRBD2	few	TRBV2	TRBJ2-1	CASGLAGGLYNEQFF	TGTGCCAGCGGCCTAGCGGGGGGTCTCTACAATGAGCAGTTCTTC
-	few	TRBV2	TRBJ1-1	CASSERGRMNTEAFF	TGTGCCAGTAGTGAAAGGGGGAGAATGAACACTGAAGCTTTCTTT
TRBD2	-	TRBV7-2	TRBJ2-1	CASSFWLAGTEQFF	TGTGCCAGCAGCTTTTGGCTAGCGGGAACTGAGCAGTTCTTC
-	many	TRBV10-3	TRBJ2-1	CAITGVDVGEQFF	TGTGCCATCACTGGCGTGGATGTGGGCGAGCAGTTCTTC
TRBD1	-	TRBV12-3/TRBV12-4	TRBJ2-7	CASSRQGGLYEQYF	TGTGCCAGCAGTCGACAGGGTGGCCTGTACGAGCAGTACTTC
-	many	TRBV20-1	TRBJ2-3	CSARSTDTQYF	TGCAGTGCTAGAAGCACAGATACGCAGTATTTT
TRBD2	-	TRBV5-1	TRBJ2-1	CASSLAEGAGAYNEQFF	TGCGCCAGCAGCTTGGCTGAAGGAGCGGGAGCCTACAATGAGCAGTTCTTC
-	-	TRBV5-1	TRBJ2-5	CASSGGPESQETQYF	TGCGCCAGCAGCGGGGGCCCGGAAAGCCAAGAGACCCAGTACTTC
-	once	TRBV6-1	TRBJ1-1	CASARKGVTEAFF	TGTGCCAGCGCACGGAAGGGGGTTACTGAAGCTTTCTTT